Listed below are T cell receptor beta chains from one sample, sequenced in a study of T-cell reconstitution after alpha-beta-depleted transplantation in children. A single record per CDR3 protein comes from TCRdb applying MiXCR to the PCR reads. The table records more than 400,000 distinct CDR3 sequences, approximately 41% of them present only once. The sample was PBMCs, taken before TCRalphabeta/CD19-depleted stem cell transplant. These receptor sequences come from a girl under 10 years old with aplastic anemia, due to receive a stem cell transplant. Each CDR3 is given without its conserved first and last residue. Not all rows give a size; the values are once, few, many and, for expanded clones, a class.

cdr3_length	v_call	clone_size	cdr3_aa
14	TRBV5-5	.	ASTPVRGDRSYEQY
15	TRBV11-2	.	ASSLEGRVPSYNEQF
12	TRBV15	many	ATSRAGQFNEQF
13	TRBV4-1	.	ASSQGRDPSNEQF
15	TRBV5-1	.	ASSPNGLAGSSGELF
13	TRBV20-1	.	SARARLAWHNEQF
14	TRBV7-2	few	ASSLVAPGQGAPLH
8	TRBV7-2	.	ASSSSPLH
12	TRBV6-4	.	ASSDRAGPDTQY
12	TRBV4-1	many	ASSQDLVSYEQY
13	TRBV20-1	.	SASGLLGLAGELF
14	TRBV5-1	medium-sized	ASSLGTGGPTDTQY
12	TRBV11-2	.	ASSLDWGSGEQY
13	TRBV2	many	ASSLSTGARNIQY
7	TRBV20-1	few	SADARYT
12	TRBV2	.	ASKDYDSTDTQY
8	TRBV29-1	many	SVGTGELF
11	TRBV20-1	.	SANTGKHYEQY
12	TRBV20-1	.	SASAVGASYEQY
12	TRBV29-1	few	SVGVSQGNYGYT
11	TRBV28	many	ASSLWGYSEAF
12	TRBV5-1	.	ASSLRGTEETQY
13	TRBV12-3/TRBV12-4	many	ASSGLAGGGNEQF
11	TRBV12-3/TRBV12-4	.	ASSLEQGREQF
11	TRBV6-5	.	ASSYSDEETQY
12	TRBV6-1	many	ASTPLGGSYGYT
13	TRBV27	.	ASSWGGFGKNIQY
13	TRBV7-2	.	ASSPQTGQGETQY
13	TRBV25-1	.	ASSEPGVSAHEQY
13	TRBV5-1	many	ASSLASQGAETQY
11	TRBV20-1	.	SARDHLVNEQF
15	TRBV11-2	.	ASSSWTSGGWEETQY
13	TRBV6-1	.	ASSETWGRPGELF
13	TRBV7-8	.	ASSPGRQLAYGYT
14	TRBV20-1	.	SARVAWAGRTDTQY
13	TRBV4-3	few	ASSQEPDRGNEQF
13	TRBV14	few	ASSQVGRGYTEAF
13	TRBV6-5	.	ASSWTSGYNSPLH
12	TRBV20-1	many	SAARPSGVNEQF
11	TRBV12-3/TRBV12-4	few	ASDNGLNTEAF
11	TRBV24-1	many	ATSDWLLYEQY
10	TRBV27	many	ASFSVSYEQY
13	TRBV3-1	many	ASSRQGAFQETQY
14	TRBV3-1	few	ASIPPGDAGYEGYT
12	TRBV7-2	many	ASSVRDRRYEQY
14	TRBV6-5	.	ASSSLEFANTGELF
13	TRBV28	.	ASSPTGAGANVLT
11	TRBV6-2/TRBV6-3	.	ASSPEGIREQY
11	TRBV29-1	few	SVGGLYTDTQY
13	TRBV5-1	.	ASSDWDRNSYEQY
13	TRBV6-1	.	ASSPDRGKSNEQY
14	TRBV15	few	ATSRDLGQNTGELF
10	TRBV9	many	ASSVGSETQY
12	TRBV20-1	.	SARDPGSGYGYT